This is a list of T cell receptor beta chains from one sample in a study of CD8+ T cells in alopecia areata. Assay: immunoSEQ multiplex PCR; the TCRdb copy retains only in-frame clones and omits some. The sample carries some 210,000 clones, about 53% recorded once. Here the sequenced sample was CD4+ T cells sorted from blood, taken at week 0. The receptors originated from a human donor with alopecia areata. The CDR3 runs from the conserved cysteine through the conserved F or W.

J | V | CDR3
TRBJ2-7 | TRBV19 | CASSIGGLATNEQYF
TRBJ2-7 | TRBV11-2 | CASSLGGDRASEQYF
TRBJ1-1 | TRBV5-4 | CASRAGQMNTEAFF
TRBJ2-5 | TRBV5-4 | CASSLDWGETQYF
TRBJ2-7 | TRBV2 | CASSESSGLYEQYF
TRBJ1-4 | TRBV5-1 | CASSPTPTDIPTNEKLFF
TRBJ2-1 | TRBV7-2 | CASSTTSGSHDEQFF
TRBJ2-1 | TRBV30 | CAWRFGGRGNNEQFF
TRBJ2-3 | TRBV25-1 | CASSWGLAGADTQYF
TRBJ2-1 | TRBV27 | CASSLYPRLAGEDEQFF
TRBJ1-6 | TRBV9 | CASSFEGLRNSPLHF
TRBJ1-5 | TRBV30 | CACAGSLGQPQHF
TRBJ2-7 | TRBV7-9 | CASSSRDRGANEQYF
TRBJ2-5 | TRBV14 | CASSQYAGVWETQYF
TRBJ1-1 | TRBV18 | CASLPVTGNTEAFF
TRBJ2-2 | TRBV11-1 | CASSWDKSDRGATGELFF
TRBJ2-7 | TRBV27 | CASSLSIRLYEQYF
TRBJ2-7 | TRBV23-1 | CASSHTGGRYEQYF